The 3 T cell receptor beta chains below were found in one sample sequenced in a study of blood T cell repertoires in COVID-19. Libraries were prepared by immunoSEQ multiplex PCR; TCRdb keeps only in-frame clonotypes and omits some of them. The table lists approximately 300,000 clones, approximately 85% of them singletons. Material: PBMCs or T cells enriched from blood (not recorded which). All receptors derive from a woman aged 25-40 years who had recovered from COVID-19.

The sample holds a few counts of this clone. The V call is TRBV6-5, the J call TRBJ2-1; TRBD2 aligns across 12 bases. This CDR3 comprises 15 residues. Germline V gene sequence: CDR1 MNHEY, CDR2 SVGAGI. Trimming removed 6 bases from V and 6 bases from J; junction bases left unmatched: 6. DNA for the CDR3: TGTGCCAGCAGGGTAACGACTAGCGGGGGCAATGAGCAGTTCTTC. This gives the protein CASRVTTSGGNEQFF.

Here the CDR3 reads CASSPWDGTGNRGYTF. DNA for the CDR3: TGTGCCAGCAGTCCCTGGGACGGGACAGGGAACCGGGGCTACACCTTC. The rearrangement links TRBV28 to TRBJ1-2; 9 nucleotides agree with TRBD1. The junction had 15 bases not matched to a gene; V was cut back by 5 bases and J by 8 bases. The CDR3 extends over 16 amino acids. The germline CDR1 and CDR2 sequences are MDHEN and SYDVKM.

This chain uses TRBV29-1 with TRBJ2-1; the match to TRBD1 covers 7 bases. The CDR3 runs to 15 residues. Trimming at V came to 6 bases and at J to 4 bases, leaving 12 bases not matched to a gene. Germline V gene lookup returns CDR1 SQVTM and CDR2 ANQGSEA. This CDR3 is CSVATGVIGYNEQFF. The CDR3 coding sequence is TGCAGCGTCGCAACAGGGGTTATCGGATACAATGAGCAGTTCTTC.